The 8 T cell receptor beta chains below all came from one sample that was sequenced in a study of T cell responses to AZD1222 COVID-19 vaccine. TCRdb's copy holds only in-frame clones and misses some; the assay was immunoSEQ multiplex PCR. The sample holds about 100,000 clones, nearly 95% seen once. Sequencing was performed on peripheral blood, taken on day 0 of AZD1222 vaccination. The receptors shown here come from an adult in good health.

The chain is built from TRBV5-1 and TRBJ2-5; 7 bases agree with TRBD1. This CDR3 is built from 15 residues. In germline, CDR1 is SGHRS, CDR2 YFSETQ. V lost 4 bases, J lost 1 base, and 7 bases stayed unmatched. CDR3 nucleotide sequence: TGCGCCAGCAGCCCCCAGACAGGGCCCCAAGAGACCCAGTACTTC. Protein sequence: CASSPQTGPQETQYF. Full variable domain (rest looked up from reference TRBV5-1 and TRBJ2-5): KAGVTQTPRYLIKTRGQQVTLSCSPISGHRSVSWYQQTPGQGLQFLFEYFSETQRNKGNFPGRFSGRQFSNSRSEMNVSTLELGDSALYLCASSPQTGPQETQYFGPGTRLLVL.

V usage is TRBV11-2 and J usage is TRBJ2-7, with 7 bases fitting TRBD2. J lost 4 bases, V lost 2 bases, and 8 bases had no gene match. Germline V gene data show CDR1 as SGHAT and CDR2 as FQNNGV. The CDR3 totals 15 residues. DNA for the CDR3: TGTGCCAGCAGCTTATCCGGGAGGAGGAAGTACGAGCAGTACTTC. As protein: CASSLSGRRKYEQYF. Supplemented by reference TRBV11-2 and TRBJ2-7, the full variable domain reads EAGVAQSPRYKIIEKRQSVAFWCNPISGHATLYWYQQILGQGPKLLIQFQNNGVVDDSQLPKDRFSAERLKGVDSTLKIQPAKLEDSAVYLCASSLSGRRKYEQYFGPGTRLTVT.

The V call is TRBV2, the J call TRBJ1-1, with D possibly TRBD1 on 6 matching bases. From germline, CDR1 is SNHLY and CDR2 FYNNEI. Trimming stripped 5 bases from V and 4 bases from J, with 11 bases between. The CDR3 covers 13 residues. CDR3 region: CASSLGATTEAFF. The CDR3 nucleotides are TGTGCCAGCAGTTTGGGGGCGACCACTGAAGCTTTCTTT. Together with reference TRBV2 and TRBJ1-1, the CDR3 gives the full variable domain: EPEVTQTPSHQVTQMGQEVILRCVPISNHLYFYWYRQILGQKVEFLVSFYNNEISEKSEIFDDQFSVERPDGSNFTLKIRSTKLEDSAMYFCASSLGATTEAFFGQGTRLTVV.

The rearrangement joins TRBV4-1 to TRBJ2-3, with D perhaps matching TRBD2 (5 bases). The germline V gene has CDR1 MGHRA and CDR2 YSYEKL. The CDR3 totals 15 residues. The germline V and J ends were trimmed by 5 bases and 1 base, with 13 bases remaining between them. This chain's CDR3 is CASSAHGVGTDTQYF. As DNA, the CDR3 is TGCGCCAGCAGCGCCCACGGGGTGGGCACAGATACGCAGTATTTT.

The rearrangement links TRBV18 to TRBJ1-1; D unclear. Germline-derived CDR1 and CDR2 are KGHSH and LQKENI. With 2 bases removed from V and 2 bases from J, the gap between germline ends came to 9 bases. The CDR3 sequence is 14 residues long. CDR3 nucleotide sequence: TGTGCCAGCTCACCATCGGGAGATAACACTGAAGCTTTCTTT. It specifies CASSPSGDNTEAFF.

This clone was observed once. The chain links TRBV15 to TRBJ1-2; 9 bases agree with TRBD1. Trimming removed 5 bases from V and 2 bases from J; junction bases left unmatched: 9. The CDR3 has 16 amino acids. Germline values: CDR1 LNHNV, CDR2 YYDKDF (reference sequence). The CDR3 bases are TGTGCCACCAGCGAGGACAGGGGTTTTTCAAACTATGGCTACACCTTC. This translates into CATSEDRGFSNYGYTF.

The J gene is TRBJ2-4, the V gene TRBV2; no firm D call. Germline CDR1 SNHLY, CDR2 FYNNEI. The CDR3 loop spans 12 amino acids. V gave up 3 bases and J gave up 6 bases, with 6 bases separating them. The DNA of the CDR3 is TGTGCCAGCAGTGATGAGGTAAACATTCAGTACTTC. Protein sequence: CASSDEVNIQYF. The variable domain in full, completed from reference TRBV2 and TRBJ2-4, reads EPEVTQTPSHQVTQMGQEVILRCVPISNHLYFYWYRQILGQKVEFLVSFYNNEISEKSEIFDDQFSVERPDGSNFTLKIRSTKLEDSAMYFCASSDEVNIQYFGAGTRLSVL.

This clone has only a few counts. The chain joins TRBV7-9 to TRBJ1-6; D is unresolved. Germline CDR1 and CDR2: SEHNR and FQNEAQ (reference sequence). V lost 2 bases and J lost 3, with 8 bases in between. This CDR3 is 15 amino acids long. CDR3 protein: CASSLIDGYNSPLHF. CDR3 in DNA: TGTGCCAGCAGCTTAATAGACGGCTATAATTCACCCCTCCACTTT.